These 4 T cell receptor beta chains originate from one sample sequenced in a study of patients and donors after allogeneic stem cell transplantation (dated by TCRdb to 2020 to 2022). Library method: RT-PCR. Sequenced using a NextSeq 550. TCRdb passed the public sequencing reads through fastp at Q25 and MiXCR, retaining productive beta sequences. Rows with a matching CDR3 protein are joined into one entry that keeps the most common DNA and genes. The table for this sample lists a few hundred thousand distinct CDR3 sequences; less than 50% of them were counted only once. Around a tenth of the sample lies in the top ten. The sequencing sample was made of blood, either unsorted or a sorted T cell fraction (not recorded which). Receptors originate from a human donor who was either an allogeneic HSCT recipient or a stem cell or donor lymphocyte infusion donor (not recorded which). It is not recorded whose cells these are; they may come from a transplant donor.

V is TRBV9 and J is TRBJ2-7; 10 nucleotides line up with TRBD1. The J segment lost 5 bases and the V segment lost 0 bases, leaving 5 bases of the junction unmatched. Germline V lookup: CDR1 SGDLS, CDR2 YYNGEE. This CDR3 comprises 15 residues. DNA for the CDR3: TGTGCCAGCAGCGTAGGGGGGACAGGGGTAAACGAGCAGTACTTC. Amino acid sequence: CASSVGGTGVNEQYF. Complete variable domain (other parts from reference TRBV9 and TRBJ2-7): DSGVTQTPKHLITATGQRVTLRCSPRSGDLSVYWYQQSLDQGLQFLIQYYNGEERAKGNILERFSAQQFPDLHSELNLSSLELGDSALYFCASSVGGTGVNEQYFGPGTRLTVT.

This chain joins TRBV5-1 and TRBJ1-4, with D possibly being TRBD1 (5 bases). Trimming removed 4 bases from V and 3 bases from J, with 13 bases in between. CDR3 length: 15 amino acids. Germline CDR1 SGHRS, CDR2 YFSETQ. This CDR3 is CASSAAGAANEKLFF. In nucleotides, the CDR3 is TGCGCCAGCAGCGCGGCCGGGGCTGCTAATGAAAAACTGTTTTTT. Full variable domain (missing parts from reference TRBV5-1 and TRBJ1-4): KAGVTQTPRYLIKTRGQQVTLSCSPISGHRSVSWYQQTPGQGLQFLFEYFSETQRNKGNFPGRFSGRQFSNSRSEMNVSTLELGDSALYLCASSAAGAANEKLFFGSGTQLSVL.

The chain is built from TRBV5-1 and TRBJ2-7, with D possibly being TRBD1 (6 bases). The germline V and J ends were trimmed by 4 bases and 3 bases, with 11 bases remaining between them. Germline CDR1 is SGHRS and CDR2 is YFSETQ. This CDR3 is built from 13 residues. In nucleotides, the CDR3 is TGCGCCAGCAGCCAACAGGGTTACTACGAGCAGTACTTC. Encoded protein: CASSQQGYYEQYF. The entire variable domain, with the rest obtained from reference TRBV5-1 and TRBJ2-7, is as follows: KAGVTQTPRYLIKTRGQQVTLSCSPISGHRSVSWYQQTPGQGLQFLFEYFSETQRNKGNFPGRFSGRQFSNSRSEMNVSTLELGDSALYLCASSQQGYYEQYFGPGTRLTVT.

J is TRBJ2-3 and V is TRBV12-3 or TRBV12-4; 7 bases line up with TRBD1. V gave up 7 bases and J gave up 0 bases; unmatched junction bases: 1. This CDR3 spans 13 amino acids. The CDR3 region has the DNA TGTGCCAGCAAGGGGGCAAGCACAGATACGCAGTATTTT. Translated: CASKGASTDTQYF.